This T cell receptor beta chain comes out of a study of long-term antiretroviral therapy in people with HIV. Notes on the study in general: In samples taken after ART, diversity increased but remained below transplant donor control levels. Narrower CDR3 length ranges marked HIV repertoires relative to controls. Researchers lacked any data on ART adherence, viral resistance or therapy changes.

They ran version v3.0 of the immunoSEQ assay at survey level. Per-sample sequencing targets were roughly 40,000-50,000 T-cell genomes. Assay used: immunoSEQ multiplex PCR; TCRdb lists only in-frame clones, some missing. This sample carries fewer than 40,000 clones, 65% to 85% of them seen once, and the ten largest clones take approximately 7.6%. This clone was picked up one time. Its matching antigen is unknown. With V trimmed by 4 bases and J by 3 bases, 8 bases remained unmatched. The CDR3 runs 16 residues. Germline CDR1 and CDR2: SGDLS and YYNGEE. The sequence derives from a woman aged 50 to 60 with HIV. The chain carries TRBV9 and TRBJ2-7; TRBD2 matches 12 bases. The specimen was unsorted PBMCs, collected 3.1 years after starting antiretroviral therapy. The CDR3 DNA reads as TGTGCCAGCAGCCCCGGGGGGGGACTAGCGGGCTACGAGCAGTACTTC. Amino acid sequence: CASSPGGGLAGYEQYF.